These T cell receptor beta chains were read from a single sample in a study of T-cell memory formation after mild COVID-19. TCRdb reprocessed the 5' RACE reads with MiXCR, giving one entry per CDR3 protein. The data hold about 140,000 distinct CDR3 sequences, with under 25% observed a single time. The sample consisted of PBMCs or a T cell subset sorted from them (not recorded which). These receptors were obtained from an adult woman who had mild COVID-19 (a few samples of this study predate the infection). Cell type and time point are not known. Both conserved end residues are part of each CDR3. Fields, in order: V gene, clone size, J gene, D gene, CDR3 DNA, CDR3 protein. A D gene is named only where the DNA matches it firmly. Some rows mark clone size as missing; the rest say once, few, many or name a class of expanded clone.

TRBV20-1	.	TRBJ2-5	.	TGCAGTGTCTTAAATCGGCAGGCGCAAGAGACCCAGTACTTC	CSVLNRQAQETQYF
TRBV5-1	.	TRBJ2-1	.	TGCGCCAGCAGCTTGAGTGGGAGGACATTCAATGAGCAGTTCTTC	CASSLSGRTFNEQFF
TRBV11-2	.	TRBJ2-3	.	TGTGCCAGCAGCCGCAATGCAGATACGCAGTATTTT	CASSRNADTQYF
TRBV5-1	.	TRBJ2-1	.	TGCGCCAGCAGCTTGATTGGGTATGAGCAGTTCTTC	CASSLIGYEQFF
TRBV6-5	few	TRBJ2-7	.	TGTGCCAGCAGTTTCCTTGACGGCTACGAGCAGTACTTC	CASSFLDGYEQYF
TRBV7-2	few	TRBJ2-3	.	TGTGCCAGCAGCCCACAGTCTAGCACAGATACGCAGTATTTT	CASSPQSSTDTQYF
TRBV3-1	few	TRBJ2-5	.	TGTGCCAGCAGCCAAGTAACAGGGTCGGAGACCCAGTACTTC	CASSQVTGSETQYF
TRBV18	.	TRBJ2-3	.	TGTGCCAGCTCACGTCGGACAGACTCCTCTAGCACAGATACGCAGTATTTT	CASSRRTDSSSTDTQYF
TRBV20-1	many	TRBJ2-5	.	TGCAGTGCTAGAGATCCACAGCAAGAGACCCAGTACTTC	CSARDPQQETQYF
TRBV20-1	.	TRBJ1-1	.	TGCAGTGCCCCTGGGAGGAACACTGAAGCTTTCTTT	CSAPGRNTEAFF
TRBV12-3/TRBV12-4	.	TRBJ1-5	.	TGTGCCAGCAGTTTGGGGGATAGCAATCAGCCCCAGCATTTT	CASSLGDSNQPQHF
TRBV3-1	.	TRBJ2-7	.	TGTGCCAGCAGCTTGAGAAGGGGGCTAGCGGTCTTATCCTACGAGCAGTACTTC	CASSLRRGLAVLSYEQYF
TRBV12-3/TRBV12-4	.	TRBJ1-1	TRBD1	TGTGCCAGCAGTGGGCAGGGGGGAGCTTTCTTT	CASSGQGGAFF
TRBV6-6	.	TRBJ1-3	TRBD1	TGTGCCAGCAGTTCCGGGACAGACTTCTCTGGAAACACCATATATTTT	CASSSGTDFSGNTIYF
TRBV11-1	few	TRBJ2-1	.	TGTGCCAGCCTAGCTCATAGGGTAGGGAATGAGCAGTTCTTC	CASLAHRVGNEQFF
TRBV7-9	few	TRBJ2-3	TRBD2	TGTGCCAGCAGTCCAACTAGCGGCACAGATACGCAGTATTTT	CASSPTSGTDTQYF
TRBV5-1	many	TRBJ2-7	.	TGCGCCAGCAGTCTCAGGGGCCACGAGCAGTACTTC	CASSLRGHEQYF
TRBV7-9	few	TRBJ1-2	.	TGTGCCAGCAGCTTAATGGAGACAGTGGGCGGCTACACCTTC	CASSLMETVGGYTF
TRBV18	few	TRBJ2-1	TRBD1	TGTGCCAGCTCGTCCGGGACAGGGGGCACAGGGGTCTTC	CASSSGTGGTGVF
TRBV4-3	few	TRBJ2-2	TRBD2	TGCGCCAGCAGCCAAGTGAGCGGGAGAGACACCGGGGAGCTGTTTTTT	CASSQVSGRDTGELFF
TRBV5-1	few	TRBJ2-1	.	TGCGCCAGCAGCTTGGAGGGGGTTGAGCAGTTCTTC	CASSLEGVEQFF
TRBV7-9	.	TRBJ2-1	.	TGTGCCAGCAGACCAACAAGCAATGAGCAGTTCTTC	CASRPTSNEQFF
TRBV4-1	.	TRBJ2-7	.	TGCGCCAGCAGCCAAGAAAATGGAGGGGCATACGAGCAGTACTTC	CASSQENGGAYEQYF
TRBV7-9	.	TRBJ2-5	.	TGTGCCAGCAGCTTGGCGGTAGGAGCCGGAGGGGAGACCCAGTACTTC	CASSLAVGAGGETQYF
TRBV5-1	many	TRBJ2-7	.	TGCGCCAGCAGCCCCTCGGGGGTCTCCTACGAGCAGTACTTC	CASSPSGVSYEQYF
TRBV6-6	.	TRBJ2-3	TRBD2	TGTGCCAGCAGTATCACGGGGGGGGCAGGTGATACGCAGTATTTT	CASSITGGAGDTQYF
TRBV20-1	.	TRBJ2-3	.	TGCAGTGCTCCAGGGTCCACAGATACGCAGTATTTT	CSAPGSTDTQYF
TRBV27	few	TRBJ1-2	.	TGTGCCAGCAGTTTAAATAGTGGGGTTGTTAACTATGGCTACACCTTC	CASSLNSGVVNYGYTF